This entry lists 14 T cell receptor beta chains sequenced from one sample in a study of radiotherapy plus CTLA-4 blockade in lung cancer. Some clones are missing from TCRdb's copy, which holds only in-frame ones; the method was immunoSEQ multiplex PCR. The data hold some 110,000 clones, with 75% to 90% observed a single time. Material: peripheral blood, obtained from a patient treated with radiotherapy plus ipilimumab. These receptors were collected from a human donor with non-small cell lung cancer that progressed on radiotherapy plus ipilimumab.

The chain has TRBV11-1 and TRBJ2-7; 9 bases agree with TRBD1. CDR3 length equals 14 residues. Germline assignment: CDR1 SGHAT and CDR2 FQDESV (reference sequence). J was trimmed by 2 bases and V by 6 bases; bases with no gene match: 5. This CDR3 reads CASRGWTGAYEQYF. Here the CDR3 DNA reads TGTGCCAGCAGAGGTTGGACAGGGGCCTACGAGCAGTACTTC.

The rearrangement joins TRBV15 to TRBJ2-5, with unresolved D. Germline loops: CDR1 LNHNV, CDR2 YYDKDF (reference sequence). Trimming cost V 2 bases and J 7 bases, with 8 bases left between them. The CDR3 is made up of 12 amino acids. The CDR3 spells CATSRRKGTQYF. In DNA form, the CDR3 reads TGTGCCACCAGCAGAAGAAAAGGGACCCAGTACTTC.

The V and J genes are TRBV7-8 and TRBJ2-1, with 15 bases identical to TRBD2. CDR1 is SGHVS, CDR2 FQNEAQ, per germline. CDR3 size: 18 residues. Trimming took 1 base from V and 4 from J; bases not matched to a gene: 5. CDR3 region: CASSLVSGTSGRYNEQFF. For the CDR3, the DNA is TGTGCCAGCAGCTTAGTTTCCGGGACTAGCGGGAGGTACAATGAGCAGTTCTTC.

The V gene is TRBV29-1, the J gene TRBJ1-4; D ambiguous. CDR1 and CDR2 (germline): SQVTM, ANQGSEA. This CDR3 spans 15 amino acids. The V end lost 4 bases, the J end lost 3 bases, and 15 bases lay between the germline ends. CDR3: CSVGESPSSNEKLFF. CDR3 in DNA: TGCAGCGTTGGTGAGAGCCCGAGTTCTAATGAAAAACTGTTTTTT.

This chain connects TRBV10-3 to TRBJ2-7; 11 bases align to TRBD2. V lost 6 bases to trimming and J lost 3 bases; unmatched junction nucleotides: 7. CDR1 ENHRY and CDR2 SYGVKD come from the germline V gene. CDR3 length equals 15 residues. Here the CDR3 reads CAISRIAGGRYEQYF. In DNA form, the CDR3 reads TGTGCCATCAGCCGAATAGCGGGAGGGCGCTACGAGCAGTACTTC.

V gene TRBV7-2 combines with J gene TRBJ1-2; no clear D gene. This CDR3 comprises 13 residues. With 2 bases removed from V and 9 bases from J, the gap between germline ends came to 13 bases. The germline V gene encodes CDR1 SGHTA and CDR2 FQGNSA. DNA for the CDR3: TGTGCCAGCAGCTTACGGCGGGGAGAGAGCTACACCTTC. As protein: CASSLRRGESYTF.

The chain couples TRBV7-6 to TRBJ2-1; TRBD2 is a possible D gene (5 bases). This CDR3 contains 17 residues. V was pared by 3 bases and J by 8 bases, with 23 bases between. Germline V gives CDR1 SGHVS, CDR2 FNYEAQ. CDR3 DNA sequence: TGTGCCAGCAGCTTGGGGATCCGGTCTAGCCCTTTCGATGAGCAGTTCTTC. Translating gives CASSLGIRSSPFDEQFF.

The CDR3 reads CASSLGQGTGNTIYF. CDR3 sequence (DNA): TGTGCCAGCAGCTTAGGACAGGGTACAGGAAACACCATATATTTT. The chain joins TRBV11-2 to TRBJ1-3, with 7 bases that match TRBD1. Losses at the gene ends were 1 base for V and 4 bases for J; bases not matched to a gene: 4. This CDR3 contains 15 residues. Germline V gene data show CDR1 as SGHAT and CDR2 as FQNNGV.

The chain's CDR3 is CASRRGTGSYNEQFF. CDR3 DNA sequence: TGTGCCAGTAGGAGGGGGACAGGGTCCTACAATGAGCAGTTCTTC. This chain connects TRBV19 to TRBJ2-1, with 9 bases matching TRBD1. V lost 6 bases to trimming and J lost 1 base; unmatched junction nucleotides: 4. Per germline, CDR1 LNHDA and CDR2 SQIVND (reference sequence). CDR3 length: 15 amino acids.

About this clone: At one end the junction does not follow the germline gene, possibly because of a read error. The chain recombines TRBV7-7 with TRBJ2-7; D possibly corresponds to TRBD2 (5 bases). The germline V gene has CDR1 SSHAT and CDR2 FNYEAQ (reference sequence). This CDR3 is 17 amino acids long. CDR3 DNA sequence: TGTGCTAGCAGCTTACTAGTCAAACGGGTCGAACCCTACGAGCAGTACTTC. Translation gives CASSLLVKRVEPYEQYF.

The chain joins TRBV15 to TRBJ2-3, with TRBD2 identical over 8 bases. Germline V CDR1 and CDR2: LNHNV, YYDKDF (reference sequence). There are 15 residues in the CDR3. The V gene end was trimmed by 8 bases and the J gene end by 0 bases; junction bases not matched to a gene: 7. The CDR3 DNA reads as TGTGCCACCCAATTGGCGGGAGGCAGCACAGATACGCAGTATTTT. This encodes CATQLAGGSTDTQYF.

The CDR3 here is CASSELRAVRNEQFF. CDR3 nucleotide sequence: TGTGCCAGCAGTGAACTAAGGGCCGTACGCAATGAGCAGTTCTTC. V usage is TRBV2 and J usage is TRBJ2-1, with no clear D. Trimming removed 2 bases at V and 6 bases at J, with 14 bases between. This CDR3 is built from 15 residues. The germline V gene encodes CDR1 SNHLY and CDR2 FYNNEI.

This clone was seen only once. The chain couples TRBV5-1 to TRBJ2-5; 8 nucleotides align to TRBD1. CDR3 size: 18 residues. Germline V lookup: CDR1 SGHRS, CDR2 YFSETQ. J was trimmed by 3 bases and V by 2 bases; bases with no gene match: 15. In nucleotides, the CDR3 is TGCGCCAGCAGCTTTACCGGTTTCACAACAGGGGGAAAAGAGACCCAGTACTTC. Translating it yields CASSFTGFTTGGKETQYF.

The V gene is TRBV29-1, the J gene TRBJ1-4; 8 positions agree with TRBD1. Germline CDR1 SQVTM, CDR2 ANQGSEA. The length of the CDR3 is 12 residues. The ends lost 5 bases at V and 7 bases at J; junction bases unmatched: 3. CDR3 region: CSVSGQGEKLFF. In DNA form, the CDR3 reads TGCAGCGTTTCCGGACAGGGTGAAAAACTGTTTTTT. Variable domain in full (rest from reference TRBV29-1 and TRBJ1-4): SAVISQKPSRDICQRGTSLTIQCQVDSQVTMMFWYRQQPGQSLTLIATANQGSEATYESGFVIDKFPISRPNLTFSTLTVSNMSPEDSSIYLCSVSGQGEKLFFGSGTQLSVL.